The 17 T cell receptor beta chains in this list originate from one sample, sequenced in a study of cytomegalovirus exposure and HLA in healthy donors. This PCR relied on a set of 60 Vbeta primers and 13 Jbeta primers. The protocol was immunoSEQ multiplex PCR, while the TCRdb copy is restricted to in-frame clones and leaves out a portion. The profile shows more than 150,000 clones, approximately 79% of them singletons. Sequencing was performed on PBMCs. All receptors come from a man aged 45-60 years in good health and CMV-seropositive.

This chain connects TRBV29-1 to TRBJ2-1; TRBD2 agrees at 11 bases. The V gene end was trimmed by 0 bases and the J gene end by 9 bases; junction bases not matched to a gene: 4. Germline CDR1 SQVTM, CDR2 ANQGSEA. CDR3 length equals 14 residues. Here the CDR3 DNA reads TGCAGCGTTGAAGATACTAGCGGGGGTCGTGAGCAGTTCTTC. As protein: CSVEDTSGGREQFF.

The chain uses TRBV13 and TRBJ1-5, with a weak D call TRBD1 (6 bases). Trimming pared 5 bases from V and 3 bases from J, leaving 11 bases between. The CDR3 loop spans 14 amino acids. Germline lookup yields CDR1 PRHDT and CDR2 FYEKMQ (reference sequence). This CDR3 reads CASSKGGANQPQHF. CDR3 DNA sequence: TGTGCCAGCAGCAAGGGGGGGGCCAATCAGCCCCAGCATTTT.

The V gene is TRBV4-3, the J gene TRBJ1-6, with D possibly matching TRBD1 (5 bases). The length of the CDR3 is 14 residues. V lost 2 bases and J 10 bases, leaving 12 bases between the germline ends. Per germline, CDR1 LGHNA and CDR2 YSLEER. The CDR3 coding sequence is TGCGCCAGCAGCCAAACCGGGCAGGGATCACCCCTCCACTTT. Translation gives CASSQTGQGSPLHF.

In DNA form, the CDR3 reads TGTGCCAGCAGTGGAGAGGGCTACGAGCAGTACTTC. The encoded protein is CASSGEGYEQYF. The chain uses TRBV2 and TRBJ2-7; a weak D match, TRBD2 (5 bases). The germline V and J ends were trimmed by 4 bases and 3 bases, with 7 bases remaining between them. Germline CDR1 is SNHLY and CDR2 is FYNNEI. This CDR3 spans 12 amino acids.

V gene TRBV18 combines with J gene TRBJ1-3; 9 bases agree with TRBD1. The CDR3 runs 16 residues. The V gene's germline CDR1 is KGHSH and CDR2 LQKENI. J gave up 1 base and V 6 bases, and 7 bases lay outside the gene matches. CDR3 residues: CASSSGTGSSGNTIYF. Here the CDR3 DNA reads TGTGCCAGCTCGTCCGGGACAGGGAGTTCTGGAAACACCATATATTTT.

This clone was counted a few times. The CDR3 DNA is TGCGCCAGCAGCCAAGATAATACCGGGGAGCTGTTTTTT. It codes for CASSQDNTGELFF. The V call is TRBV4-3, the J call TRBJ2-2; D gene unclear. The CDR3 length is 13 residues. Per germline, CDR1 LGHNA and CDR2 YSLEER. V was trimmed by 0 bases and J by 5 bases, leaving 4 bases between them.

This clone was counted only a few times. The CDR3 loop is CASSSSGGVNQPQHF. The CDR3 nucleotides read TGTGCCAGCAGCTCCTCAGGGGGAGTGAATCAGCCCCAGCATTTT. This sequence joins TRBV7-8 and TRBJ1-5, with 7 bases fitting TRBD1. CDR1 is SGHVS, CDR2 FQNEAQ, per germline. The CDR3 runs to 15 residues. V gave up 4 bases and J gave up 4 bases; unmatched junction bases: 7. The whole variable domain, remainder taken from reference TRBV7-8 and TRBJ1-5, is GAGVSQSPRYKVAKRGQDVALRCDPISGHVSLFWYQQALGQGPEFLTYFQNEAQLDKSGLPSDRFFAERPEGSVSTLKIQRTQQEDSAVYLCASSSSGGVNQPQHFGDGTRLSIL.

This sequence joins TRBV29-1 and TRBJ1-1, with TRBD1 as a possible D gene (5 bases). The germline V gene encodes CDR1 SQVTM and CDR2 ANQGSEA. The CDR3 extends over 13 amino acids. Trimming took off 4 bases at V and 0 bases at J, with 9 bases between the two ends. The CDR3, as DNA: TGCAGCGTTGCCGGACAAGTGAACACTGAAGCTTTCTTT. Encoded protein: CSVAGQVNTEAFF.

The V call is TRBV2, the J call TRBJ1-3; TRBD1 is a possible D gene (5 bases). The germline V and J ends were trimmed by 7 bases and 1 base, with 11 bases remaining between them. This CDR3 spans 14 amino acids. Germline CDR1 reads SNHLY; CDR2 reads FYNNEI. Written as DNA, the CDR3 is TGTGCCAGCACCACAGGATTTTCTGGAAACACCATATATTTT. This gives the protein CASTTGFSGNTIYF.

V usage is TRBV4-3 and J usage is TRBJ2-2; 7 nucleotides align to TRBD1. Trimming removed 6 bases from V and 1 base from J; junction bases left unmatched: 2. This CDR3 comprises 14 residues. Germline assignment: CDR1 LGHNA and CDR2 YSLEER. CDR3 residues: CASSRTGNTGELFF. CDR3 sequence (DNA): TGCGCCAGCAGTAGGACAGGGAACACCGGGGAGCTGTTTTTT.

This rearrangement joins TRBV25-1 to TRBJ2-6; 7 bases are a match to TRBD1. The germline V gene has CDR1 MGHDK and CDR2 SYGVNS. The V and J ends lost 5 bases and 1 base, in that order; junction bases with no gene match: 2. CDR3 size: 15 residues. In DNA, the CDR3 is TGTGCCAGCAGTTTCAGGGGGTCTGGGGCCAACGTCCTGACTTTC. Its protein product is CASSFRGSGANVLTF. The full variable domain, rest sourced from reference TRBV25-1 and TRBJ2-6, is EADIYQTPRYLVIGTGKKITLECSQTMGHDKMYWYQQDPGMELHLIHYSYGVNSTEKGDLSSESTVSRIRTEHFPLTLESARPSHTSQYLCASSFRGSGANVLTFGAGSRLTVL.

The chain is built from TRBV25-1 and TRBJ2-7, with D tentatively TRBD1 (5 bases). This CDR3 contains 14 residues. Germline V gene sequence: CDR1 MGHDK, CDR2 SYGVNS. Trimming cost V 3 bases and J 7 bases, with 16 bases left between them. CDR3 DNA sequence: TGTGCCAGCAGTGATTCTTGGCAGGGCGAGGAGCAGTACTTC. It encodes CASSDSWQGEEQYF.

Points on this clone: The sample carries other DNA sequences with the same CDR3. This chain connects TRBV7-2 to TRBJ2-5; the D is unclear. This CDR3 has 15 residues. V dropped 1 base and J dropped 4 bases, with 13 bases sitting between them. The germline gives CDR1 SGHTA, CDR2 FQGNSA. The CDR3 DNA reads TGTGCCAGCAGCTTAGGGAGTGGGTCAGCAGAGACCCAGTACTTC. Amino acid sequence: CASSLGSGSAETQYF.

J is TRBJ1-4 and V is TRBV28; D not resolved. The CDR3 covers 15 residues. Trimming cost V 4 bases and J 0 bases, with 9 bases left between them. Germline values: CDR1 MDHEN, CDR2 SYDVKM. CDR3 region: CASSSYTATNEKLFF. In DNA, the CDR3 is TGTGCCAGCAGTTCGTACACCGCAACTAATGAAAAACTGTTTTTT.

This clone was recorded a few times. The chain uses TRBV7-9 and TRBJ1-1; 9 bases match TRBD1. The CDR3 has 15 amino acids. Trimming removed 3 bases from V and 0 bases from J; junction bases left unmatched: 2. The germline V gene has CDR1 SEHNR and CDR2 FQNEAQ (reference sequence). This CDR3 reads CASSFGTGMNTEAFF. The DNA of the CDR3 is TGTGCCAGCAGCTTTGGGACAGGGATGAACACTGAAGCTTTCTTT.

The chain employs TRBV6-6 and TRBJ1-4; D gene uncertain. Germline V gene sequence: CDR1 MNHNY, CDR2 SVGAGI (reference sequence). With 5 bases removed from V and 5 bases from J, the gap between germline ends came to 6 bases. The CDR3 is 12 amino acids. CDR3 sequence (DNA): TGTGCCAGCAGTACGGGGAATGAAAAACTGTTTTTT. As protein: CASSTGNEKLFF.

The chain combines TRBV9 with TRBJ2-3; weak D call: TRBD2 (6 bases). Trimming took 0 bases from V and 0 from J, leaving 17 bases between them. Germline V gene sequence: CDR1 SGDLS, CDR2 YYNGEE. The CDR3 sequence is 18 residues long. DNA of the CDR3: TGTGCCAGCAGCGTAGCTCAAGGGACTGGTGCTAGCACAGATACGCAGTATTTT. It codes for CASSVAQGTGASTDTQYF.